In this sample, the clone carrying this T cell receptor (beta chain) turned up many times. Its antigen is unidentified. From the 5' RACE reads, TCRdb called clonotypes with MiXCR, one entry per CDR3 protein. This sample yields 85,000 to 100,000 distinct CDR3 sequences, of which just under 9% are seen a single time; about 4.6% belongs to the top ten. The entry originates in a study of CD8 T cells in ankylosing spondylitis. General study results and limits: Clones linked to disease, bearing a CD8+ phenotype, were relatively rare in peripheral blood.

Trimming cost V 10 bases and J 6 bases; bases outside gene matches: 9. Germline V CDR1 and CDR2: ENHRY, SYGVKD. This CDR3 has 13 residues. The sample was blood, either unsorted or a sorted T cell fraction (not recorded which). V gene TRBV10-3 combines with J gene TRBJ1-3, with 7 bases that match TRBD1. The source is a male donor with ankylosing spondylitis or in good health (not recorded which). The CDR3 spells CATLQGNLNTIYF. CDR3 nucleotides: TGTGCCACGCTACAGGGGAATTTAAACACCATATATTTT.